This T cell receptor (beta chain) is drawn from a study of OX40 agonist ivuxolimab in advanced cancers. Trimming stripped 6 bases from V and 0 bases from J, with 14 bases between. CDR3 length: 15 amino acids. The germline CDR1 and CDR2 sequences are MNHNS and SASEGT. Clones were sequenced by immunoSEQ multiplex PCR, and TCRdb holds only the in-frame ones, with some missing. The sample includes about 75,000 clones, about 88% of them seen just once. The V call is TRBV6-1, the J call TRBJ1-2; D is perhaps TRBD1 (5 bases). The sample in question was CD4+ or CD8+ T cells sorted from blood, obtained in a trial of the OX40 agonist ivuxolimab. The TCR originated in an adult with an advanced solid tumor such as melanoma, head and neck, liver or kidney cancer. CDR3: CASRIGGGTNYGYTF. DNA of the CDR3: TGTGCCAGCAGGATCGGGGGAGGGACTAACTATGGCTACACCTTC.